These 7 T cell receptor beta chains were all obtained from the same sample, sequenced in a study of molecular identifiers for immune sequencing clone quantification. From the PCR reads, TCRdb called clonotypes with MiXCR, one entry per CDR3 protein. Seen here are hundreds of thousands of distinct CDR3 sequences, 25% observed once, and the top ten hold roughly 0.83%. Material: naive CD8+ T cells from blood, with Jurkat cell RNA spiked in. Subset defined: FACS-sorted CD8+CD4-CCR7+CD45RA+ naive T cells. The receptors originated from a human donor in good health. Some libraries in this study had Jurkat cell RNA spiked in.

Comment on this clonotype: A read error may be the cause here, since a much bigger clone is one base away. This chain links TRBV20-1 with TRBJ2-7, with a possible D match to TRBD2 (7 bases). Germline CDR1 reads DFQATT; CDR2 reads SNEGSKA (reference sequence). The CDR3 has 13 residues. The chain's CDR3 is CSAIKGGPYGQYF. The CDR3 DNA reads TGCAGTGCGATTAAGGGGGGGCCCTACGGGCAGTACTTC.

Worth noting for this clonotype: A much larger clone lies a single base off, so this may be a read error. The final CDR3 position lacks the conserved phenylalanine or tryptophan, pointing to a likely read error. CDR3 residues: CASSFRTSATDTQYV. The CDR3 DNA reads TGTGCCAGCAGCTTCCGGACTAGCGCCACAGATACGCAGTATGTT. The rearrangement joins TRBV7-9 to TRBJ2-3; 9 positions match TRBD2. The junction had 3 bases not matched to a gene; V was cut back by 3 bases and J by 2 bases. The V gene's germline CDR1 is SEHNR and CDR2 FQNEAQ (reference sequence). This CDR3 contains 15 residues.

The CDR3 here is CASSLNSQYSNQPQHF. In DNA, the CDR3 is TGTGCCAGCAGTTTAAACAGCCAATATAGCAATCAGCCCCAGCATTTT. The chain employs TRBV12-3 or TRBV12-4 and TRBJ1-5; the D is unclear. The CDR3 loop spans 16 amino acids. Trimming shortened V by 2 bases and J by 0 bases, and 11 bases separated the two germline ends.

This clonotype was counted at least ten times. The J gene is TRBJ2-7, the V gene TRBV5-5; no reliable D call. CDR1 is SGHKS and CDR2 is YYEKEE in the germline V gene (reference sequence). V was clipped by 4 bases and J by 5 bases, with 13 bases between them. The CDR3 runs to 13 residues. Here the CDR3 reads CASSPLAGHEQYF. The CDR3 DNA sequence: TGTGCCAGCAGCCCCTTGGCCGGGCACGAGCAGTACTTC.

This clonotype has a count of ten or more. This rearrangement joins TRBV4-3 to TRBJ2-3; D is uncertain. Germline CDR1 is LGHNA and CDR2 is YSLEER. V dropped 2 bases and J dropped 6 bases, with 15 bases sitting between them. This CDR3 is built from 15 residues. The CDR3 DNA reads as TGCGCCAGCAGCCAACTAGGGTCCCCGCTGGATACGCAGTATTTT. Protein sequence: CASSQLGSPLDTQYF.

There are many counts of this clonotype. The chain employs TRBV10-2 and TRBJ2-3; D perhaps matches TRBD2 (5 bases). There are 14 residues in the CDR3. V lost 11 bases, J lost 4 bases, and 19 bases lay in between. Germline-derived CDR1 and CDR2 are WSHSY and SAAADI. CDR3 bases: TGCGCCTCTAGCCCAGTACTGGCCCCAGATACGCAGTATTTT. This codes for CASSPVLAPDTQYF.

This clonotype has ten or more counts. The chain uses TRBV7-2 and TRBJ1-3, with D uncertain. The CDR3 consists of 14 residues. In germline, CDR1 is SGHTA, CDR2 FQGNSA. The V end was cut by 5 bases, the J end by 3 bases, with 11 bases between. CDR3: CASSPVRSGNTIYF. The CDR3 DNA is TGTGCCAGCAGCCCCGTTCGGAGTGGAAACACCATATATTTT.